The 30 T cell receptor beta chains reported below all come from one sample, sequenced in a study of early T cells in non-severe SARS-CoV-2 infection. TCRdb used MiXCR to reprocess the 5' RACE reads, holding one entry per CDR3 protein. The sample records around 60,000 distinct CDR3 sequences, more than 9.5% being singletons. Sequencing input: whole blood. These receptor sequences come from an adult who was a healthcare worker with PCR-confirmed SARS-CoV-2 infection or an uninfected control (not recorded which).

The chain uses TRBV7-3 and TRBJ2-7, with unresolved D. The V and J ends lost 5 bases and 4 bases respectively, with 12 bases between them. The CDR3 runs 13 residues. Germline CDR1 SGHTA, CDR2 FQGTGA. CDR3 sequence reads: CASSPLTLYEQYF. The DNA of the CDR3 is TGTGCCAGCAGCCCTCTGACACTTTACGAGCAGTACTTC.

This clonotype was seen repeatedly, ten times or more. This chain uses TRBV7-6 with TRBJ1-5, with TRBD1 matching over 7 bases. The germline gives CDR1 SGHVS, CDR2 FNYEAQ. This CDR3 is built from 13 residues. Trimming removed 8 bases from V and 2 bases from J; junction bases left unmatched: 3. The CDR3 here is CASGTGGNQPQHF. For the CDR3, the DNA is TGTGCCAGCGGCACAGGGGGCAATCAGCCCCAGCATTTT.

Only a few counts were recorded for this clonotype. The gene calls are TRBV11-3 and TRBJ2-1, with 9 bases that match TRBD2. The CDR3 length is 17 residues. Germline V gene sequence: CDR1 SGHNT, CDR2 YENEEA. V was pared by 1 base and J by 0 bases, with 4 bases of the junction left unmatched. CDR3 sequence: CASSLVLAGSSYNEQFF. The CDR3 bases are TGTGCCAGCAGCTTAGTACTAGCGGGTAGCTCCTACAATGAGCAGTTCTTC.

This clonotype was recorded a few times. Sequence at one end of the junction differs from germline and may be a read error. CDR3 nucleotides: TGTGCTAGCAGCTTGCCCGCGACTAAATCCTACAATGAGCAGTTCTTC. Its protein product is CASSLPATKSYNEQFF. The chain employs TRBV7-7 and TRBJ2-1; weak D call: TRBD2 (5 bases). Germline lookup yields CDR1 SSHAT and CDR2 FNYEAQ (reference sequence). CDR3 length: 16 amino acids. Full variable domain (remainder filled in from reference TRBV7-7 and TRBJ2-1): GAGVSQSPRYKVTKRGQDVTLRCDPISSHATLYWYQQALGQGPEFLTYFNYEAQPDKSGLPSDRFSAERPEGSISTLTIQRTEQRDSAMYRCASSLPATKSYNEQFFGPGTRLTVL.

V gene TRBV7-9 combines with J gene TRBJ2-5, with D uncertain. The CDR3 loop spans 11 amino acids. The germline CDR1 and CDR2 sequences are SEHNR and FQNEAQ (reference sequence). V shed 5 bases and J shed 5 bases, with 6 bases lying between them. As DNA, the CDR3 is TGTGCCAGCAGCCCGAAGGAGACCCAGTACTTC. The encoded protein is CASSPKETQYF.

This clonotype has ten or more counts. The V gene is TRBV7-9, the J gene TRBJ2-6; D possibly uses TRBD1 or TRBD2 (6 bases each). Germline V gene lookup returns CDR1 SEHNR and CDR2 FQNEAQ (reference sequence). Trimming left V 5 bases short and J 0 bases short, with 11 bases between. The CDR3 sequence is 16 residues long. The CDR3 protein is CASSPQGLSGANVLTF. The CDR3 DNA sequence: TGTGCCAGCAGCCCACAGGGACTCTCTGGGGCCAACGTCCTGACTTTC.

The gene calls are TRBV3-1 and TRBJ1-5; the match to TRBD1 covers 10 bases. V lost 4 bases, J lost 7 bases, and 4 bases stayed unmatched. The CDR3 consists of 14 residues. Germline V gene data show CDR1 as LGHDT and CDR2 as YNNKEL (reference sequence). CDR3 DNA: TGTGCCAGCAGCCGCGGGACAGGGGAACAGCCCCAGCATTTT. It is translated as CASSRGTGEQPQHF.

The chain carries TRBV11-1 and TRBJ2-1; D is ambiguous. Germline V lookup: CDR1 SGHAT, CDR2 FQDESV (reference sequence). This CDR3 has 14 amino acids. V gave up 1 base and J gave up 6 bases, with 10 bases separating them. The CDR3 here is CASSLERHGNEQFF. CDR3 DNA sequence: TGTGCCAGCAGCTTAGAGAGGCACGGCAATGAGCAGTTCTTC.

Only a few counts were recorded for this clonotype. The J gene is TRBJ1-4, the V gene TRBV7-9; 10 bases are a match to TRBD1. Germline values: CDR1 SEHNR, CDR2 FQNEAQ (reference sequence). The CDR3 spans 19 residues. The ends lost 7 bases at V and 3 bases at J; junction bases unmatched: 17. Here the CDR3 reads CASTTSRDRGFRANEKLFF. As DNA, the CDR3 is TGTGCCAGCACTACCAGCCGGGACAGGGGATTTAGAGCTAATGAAAAACTGTTTTTT.

This clonotype was seen a few times. The chain recombines TRBV5-1 with TRBJ2-7, with no clear D. The CDR3 extends over 12 amino acids. Looked up from germline, CDR1 is SGHRS and CDR2 is YFSETQ. With 4 bases removed from V and 2 bases from J, the gap between germline ends came to 7 bases. The CDR3 region has the DNA TGCGCCAGCAGCCATACGCCCTACGAGCAGTACTTC. Residues: CASSHTPYEQYF.

Ten or more counts support this clonotype. The chain carries TRBV27 and TRBJ2-3; D remains unclear. The germline V gene has CDR1 MNHEY and CDR2 SMNVEV (reference sequence). The CDR3 length is 13 residues. The V end lost 7 bases, the J end lost 3 bases, and 11 bases lay between the germline ends. In DNA form, the CDR3 reads TGTGCCAGCACTTCTGGCTTGACAGATACGCAGTATTTT. This gives the protein CASTSGLTDTQYF.

The table lists this clonotype with many counts. This chain uses TRBV20-1 with TRBJ2-7, with TRBD2 as a possible D gene (5 bases). The V end was cut by 3 bases, the J end by 0 bases, with 9 bases between. This CDR3 is 13 amino acids long. From germline, CDR1 is DFQATT and CDR2 SNEGSKA (reference sequence). CDR3 nucleotides: TGCAGTGCTAGTCATGGGAGCTCCTACGAGCAGTACTTC. Translated, it gives CSASHGSSYEQYF.

This clonotype was picked up many times. In nucleotides, the CDR3 is TGTGCCAGCACAAGACAGGGGGCCCATAGCAATCAGCCCCAGCATTTT. Amino acids: CASTRQGAHSNQPQHF. The gene calls are TRBV6-6 and TRBJ1-5, with 10 bases aligning to TRBD1. The CDR3 runs 16 residues. Germline V gene data show CDR1 as MNHNY and CDR2 as SVGAGI (reference sequence). Trimming removed 7 bases from V and 0 bases from J; junction bases left unmatched: 6.

This clonotype appeared many times. The chain carries TRBV28 and TRBJ1-5; the D is unclear. Germline assignment: CDR1 MDHEN and CDR2 SYDVKM. The CDR3 totals 15 residues. Deletions cut 6 bases from V and 3 bases from J, with 15 bases between. CDR3 protein: CASSIRRILNQPQHF. In DNA, the CDR3 is TGTGCCAGCAGCATTCGACGGATTCTCAATCAGCCCCAGCATTTT.

This rearrangement joins TRBV5-1 to TRBJ1-3; D gene uncertain. V lost 3 bases and J 4 bases, leaving 8 bases between the germline ends. CDR1 and CDR2 (germline): SGHRS, YFSETQ. The length of the CDR3 is 13 residues. For the CDR3, the DNA is TGCGCCAGCAGCTCTGGACGGGGAAACACCATATATTTT. Amino acid sequence: CASSSGRGNTIYF.

CDR3 in DNA: TGTGCCAGCAGTTACTCGGGAACTTCCGGGGCCTGGAACACTGAAGCTTTCTTT. Residues: CASSYSGTSGAWNTEAFF. The rearrangement joins TRBV6-5 to TRBJ1-1; tentative D call: TRBD1 (5 bases). Germline assignment: CDR1 MNHEY and CDR2 SVGAGI. V was cut by 0 bases and J by 1 base, with 18 bases left in between. The CDR3 covers 18 residues.

This rearrangement joins TRBV7-2 to TRBJ1-5; unclear D gene. The CDR3 is 15 amino acids. The ends were cut back, 5 bases at V and 2 bases at J, with 13 bases in the middle. Germline-derived CDR1 and CDR2 are SGHTA and FQGNSA. The CDR3, as DNA: TGTGCCAGCAGCGCTCAACTCGGGGGCAATCAGCCCCAGCATTTT. Translation: CASSAQLGGNQPQHF.

This clonotype was counted ten times or more. The rearrangement joins TRBV9 to TRBJ1-1; D unclear. V was pared by 3 bases and J by 1 base, with 13 bases between. This CDR3 region has 15 residues. Germline values: CDR1 SGDLS, CDR2 YYNGEE. CDR3 nucleotide sequence: TGTGCCAGCAGCGCCCACCTTTCTGGGAACACTGAAGCTTTCTTT. Its translation is CASSAHLSGNTEAFF.

This clonotype was seen a handful of times. The chain combines TRBV7-9 with TRBJ1-5, with a possible D match to TRBD1 (6 bases). Germline V gene sequence: CDR1 SEHNR, CDR2 FQNEAQ (reference sequence). The CDR3 has 16 amino acids. Between the trimmed V and J ends, which lost 0 bases and 1 base, there was a span of 10 bases. CDR3 nucleotide sequence: TGTGCCAGCAGCTTAGCCCCTGGGACAAGCAATCAGCCCCAGCATTTT. This translates into CASSLAPGTSNQPQHF.

This clonotype was found many times. This chain links TRBV19 with TRBJ2-1; 7 bases are a match to TRBD1. The junction had 8 bases not matched to a gene; V was cut back by 5 bases and J by 7 bases. Germline V gives CDR1 LNHDA, CDR2 SQIVND (reference sequence). The CDR3 has 14 amino acids. CDR3 DNA sequence: TGTGCCAGTAGTCACCGGGACAGACAAAATGAGCAGTTCTTC. This translates into CASSHRDRQNEQFF.

V gene TRBV28 combines with J gene TRBJ1-1, with 7 bases lining up with TRBD1. Germline-derived CDR1 and CDR2 are MDHEN and SYDVKM. J was trimmed by 4 bases and V by 4 bases; bases with no gene match: 9. CDR3 length: 15 amino acids. CDR3 protein: CASSSSDRASTEAFF. Here the CDR3 DNA reads TGTGCCAGCAGTTCAAGCGACAGGGCGAGCACTGAAGCTTTCTTT.

This clonotype was detected ten times or more. The rearrangement uses TRBV27 and TRBJ2-1; 11 bases agree with TRBD2. CDR3 length: 17 amino acids. Germline lookup yields CDR1 MNHEY and CDR2 SMNVEV (reference sequence). The junction had 8 bases not matched to a gene; V was cut back by 5 bases and J by 2 bases. CDR3: CASSPRLAGPTYNEQFF. CDR3 in DNA: TGTGCCAGCAGTCCTCGACTAGCGGGGCCTACCTACAATGAGCAGTTCTTC.

A few counts support this clonotype. The V and J genes are TRBV19 and TRBJ2-3; TRBD2 agrees at 7 bases. The CDR3 runs to 15 residues. Germline V gene data show CDR1 as LNHDA and CDR2 as SQIVND (reference sequence). CDR3 nucleotide sequence: TGTGCAAGTCTCAAAACGGGAGGACGGGTAGATACGCAGTATTTT. The encoded protein is CASLKTGGRVDTQYF. The full variable domain, in which reference TRBV19 and TRBJ2-3 provide the parts outside the CDR3, is DGGITQSPKYLFRKEGQNVTLSCEQNLNHDAMYWYRQDPGQGLRLIYYSQIVNDFQKGDIAEGYSVSREKKESFPLTVTSAQKNPTAFYLCASLKTGGRVDTQYFGPGTRLTVL.

The sample holds a few counts of this clonotype. The rearrangement links TRBV5-1 to TRBJ1-5; D might be TRBD1 (6 bases). The CDR3 runs to 12 residues. Trimming removed 3 bases at V and 9 bases at J, with 10 bases between. Germline lookup yields CDR1 SGHRS and CDR2 YFSETQ. The CDR3 bases are TGCGCCAGCAGCTCCGAAGGGGGGCCCCAGCATTTT. Translating gives CASSSEGGPQHF.

V usage is TRBV12-5 and J usage is TRBJ2-7; D not certain. Deletions cut 7 bases from V and 7 bases from J, with 14 bases between. CDR3 length: 12 amino acids. CDR1 is LGHNT and CDR2 is FRNRAP in the germline V gene. The CDR3 sequence: CASVGPSDEQYF. The CDR3 region has the DNA TGTGCTAGTGTCGGACCCTCGGATGAGCAGTACTTC.

In DNA form, the CDR3 reads TGCAGCGTGCTGGACAGTAAGGGCCCTAATCAGCCCCAGCATTTT. Translation: CSVLDSKGPNQPQHF. The rearrangement joins TRBV29-1 to TRBJ1-5; tentative D call: TRBD1 (6 bases). Germline CDR1 SQVTM, CDR2 ANQGSEA. Trimming removed 6 bases from V and 4 bases from J, with 19 bases in between. This CDR3 is 15 amino acids long.

The genes are TRBV5-4 and TRBJ2-1, with D perhaps given as TRBD1 or TRBD2 (5 bases each). The CDR3 is 14 amino acids. Trimming removed 4 bases at V and 10 bases at J, with 18 bases between. The germline gives CDR1 SGHNT, CDR2 YYREEE (reference sequence). CDR3 DNA sequence: TGTGCCAGCAGCCCTTCCGGGACGATCAACGAGCAGTTCTTC. Translated, it gives CASSPSGTINEQFF.

The CDR3 nucleotides read TGTGCCAGCAGCGCGGAACAGGGGGAGACCCAGTACTTC. It codes for CASSAEQGETQYF. The chain joins TRBV7-6 to TRBJ2-5; 7 bases map to TRBD1. This CDR3 has 13 residues. Trimming at V came to 5 bases and at J to 5 bases, leaving 5 bases not matched to a gene. Germline CDR1 and CDR2: SGHVS and FNYEAQ.

This clonotype was seen a handful of times. The chain combines TRBV19 with TRBJ2-1; D call uncertain. The germline V gene has CDR1 LNHDA and CDR2 SQIVND (reference sequence). The CDR3 runs 13 residues. V lost 6 bases, J lost 5 bases, and 11 bases lay in between. The CDR3 nucleotides are TGTGCCAGTAGGGGTCGAATCGACAATGAGCAGTTCTTC. Protein: CASRGRIDNEQFF.

This clonotype came up a few times. The chain links TRBV11-2 to TRBJ2-2, with a possible D match to TRBD2 (5 bases). V lost 3 bases and J 7 bases, leaving 9 bases between the germline ends. From germline, CDR1 is SGHAT and CDR2 FQNNGV. CDR3 size: 13 residues. CDR3 in DNA: TGTGCCAGCAGCTTCGACGAGGGCGGGGAGCTGTTTTTT. This encodes CASSFDEGGELFF.